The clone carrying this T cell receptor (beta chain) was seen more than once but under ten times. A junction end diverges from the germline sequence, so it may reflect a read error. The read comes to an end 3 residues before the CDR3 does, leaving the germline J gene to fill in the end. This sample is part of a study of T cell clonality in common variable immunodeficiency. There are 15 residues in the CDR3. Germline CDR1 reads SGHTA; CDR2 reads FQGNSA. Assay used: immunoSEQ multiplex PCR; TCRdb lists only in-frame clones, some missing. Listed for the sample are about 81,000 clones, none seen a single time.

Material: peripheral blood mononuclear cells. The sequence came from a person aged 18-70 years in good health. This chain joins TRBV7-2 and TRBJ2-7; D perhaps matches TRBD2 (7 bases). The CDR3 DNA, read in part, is TGTGCCGGCAGGAACACGAAGGGGGGGTCCTACGAG. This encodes CAGRNTKGGSYE. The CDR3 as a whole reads CAGRNTKGGSYEQYF.